The entry that follows covers one T cell receptor beta chain sequence. Generated by immunoSEQ multiplex PCR, the TCRdb table keeps only in-frame clones and is missing some. Of roughly 73,000 clones in the sample, around 87% were seen once. This sample was taken from a study of blood T cell repertoires in COVID-19. Across the study: The origin of the acute and convalescent COVID-19 samples was the United States, Italy and Spain.

Sequenced sample: peripheral blood. This clonotype was sampled from a woman of 80 years or more with active or convalescent COVID-19.

CDR3 protein: CASSLDSNYGYTF. DNA of the CDR3: TGTGCCAGCAGCTTAGACAGTAACTATGGCTACACCTTC. V gene TRBV11-2 combines with J gene TRBJ1-2; D unclear. V was pared by 0 bases and J by 1 base, with 3 bases between. From germline, CDR1 is SGHAT and CDR2 FQNNGV. The CDR3 consists of 13 residues. The whole variable domain, filled in from reference TRBV11-2 and TRBJ1-2, reads EAGVAQSPRYKIIEKRQSVAFWCNPISGHATLYWYQQILGQGPKLLIQFQNNGVVDDSQLPKDRFSAERLKGVDSTLKIQPAKLEDSAVYLCASSLDSNYGYTFGSGTRLTVV.